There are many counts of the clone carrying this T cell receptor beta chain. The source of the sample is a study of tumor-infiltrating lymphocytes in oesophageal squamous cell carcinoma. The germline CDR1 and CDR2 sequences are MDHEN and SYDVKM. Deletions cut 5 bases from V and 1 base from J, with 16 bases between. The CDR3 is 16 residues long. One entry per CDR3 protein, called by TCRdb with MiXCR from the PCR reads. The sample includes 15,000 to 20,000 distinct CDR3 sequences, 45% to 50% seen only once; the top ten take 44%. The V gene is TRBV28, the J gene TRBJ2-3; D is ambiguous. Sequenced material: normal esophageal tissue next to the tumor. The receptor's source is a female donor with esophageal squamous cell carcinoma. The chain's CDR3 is CASSAAWEVGTDTQYF. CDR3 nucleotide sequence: TGTGCCAGCAGTGCCGCGTGGGAAGTTGGCACAGATACGCAGTATTTT.